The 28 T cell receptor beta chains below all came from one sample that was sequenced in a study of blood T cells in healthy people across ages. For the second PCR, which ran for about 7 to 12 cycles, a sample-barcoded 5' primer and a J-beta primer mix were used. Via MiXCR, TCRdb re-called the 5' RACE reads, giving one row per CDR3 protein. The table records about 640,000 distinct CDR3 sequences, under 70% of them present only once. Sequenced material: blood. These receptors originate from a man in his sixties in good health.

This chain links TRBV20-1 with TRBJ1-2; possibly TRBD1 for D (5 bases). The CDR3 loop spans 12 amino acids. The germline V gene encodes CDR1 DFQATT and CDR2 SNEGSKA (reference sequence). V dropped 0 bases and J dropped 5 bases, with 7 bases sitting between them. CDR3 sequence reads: CSARDKGYGYTF. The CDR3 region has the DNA TGCAGTGCTAGAGATAAGGGGTATGGCTACACCTTC.

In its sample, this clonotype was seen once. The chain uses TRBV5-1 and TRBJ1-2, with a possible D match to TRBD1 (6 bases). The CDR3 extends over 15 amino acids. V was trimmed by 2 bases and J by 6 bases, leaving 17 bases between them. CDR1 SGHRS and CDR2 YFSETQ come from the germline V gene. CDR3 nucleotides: TGCGCCAGCAGCTTTTGGCCAGGGGAAGAGAATGGCTACACCTTC. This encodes CASSFWPGEENGYTF.

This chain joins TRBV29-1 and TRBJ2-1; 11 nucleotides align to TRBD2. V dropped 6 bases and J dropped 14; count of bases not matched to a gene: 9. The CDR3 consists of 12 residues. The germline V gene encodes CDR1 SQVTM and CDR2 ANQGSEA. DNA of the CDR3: TGCAGCGTCTCCGGACTAGCGGGTTTTGAGTTCTTC. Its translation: CSVSGLAGFEFF.

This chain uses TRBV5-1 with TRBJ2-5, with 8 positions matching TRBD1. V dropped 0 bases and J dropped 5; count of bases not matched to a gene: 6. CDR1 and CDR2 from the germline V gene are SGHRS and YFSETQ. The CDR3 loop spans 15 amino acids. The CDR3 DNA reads TGCGCCAGCAGCTTGGTACCAGGGGGCAAGGAGACCCAGTACTTC. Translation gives CASSLVPGGKETQYF.

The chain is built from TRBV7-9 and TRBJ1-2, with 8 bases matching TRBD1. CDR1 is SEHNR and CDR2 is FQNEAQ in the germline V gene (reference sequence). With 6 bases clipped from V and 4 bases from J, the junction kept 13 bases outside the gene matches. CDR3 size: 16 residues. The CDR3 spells CASRPSVGQGIYGYTF. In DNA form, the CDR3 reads TGTGCCAGCAGGCCTAGTGTCGGACAGGGAATCTATGGCTACACCTTC. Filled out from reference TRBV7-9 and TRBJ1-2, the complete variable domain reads DTGVSQNPRHKITKRGQNVTFRCDPISEHNRLYWYRQTLGQGPEFLTYFQNEAQLEKSRLLSDRFSAERPKGSFSTLEIQRTEQGDSAMYLCASRPSVGQGIYGYTFGSGTRLTVV.

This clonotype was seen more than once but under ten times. CDR3 region: CASRFNRQGPYNEQFF. The CDR3 DNA reads TGTGCCAGCAGGTTCAACAGACAGGGCCCCTACAATGAGCAGTTCTTC. The chain employs TRBV5-5 and TRBJ2-1, with 7 nucleotides matching TRBD1. The CDR3 totals 16 residues. Germline V gene sequence: CDR1 SGHKS, CDR2 YYEKEE (reference sequence). The trim removed 5 bases at V and 2 bases at J, leaving 10 bases unmatched.

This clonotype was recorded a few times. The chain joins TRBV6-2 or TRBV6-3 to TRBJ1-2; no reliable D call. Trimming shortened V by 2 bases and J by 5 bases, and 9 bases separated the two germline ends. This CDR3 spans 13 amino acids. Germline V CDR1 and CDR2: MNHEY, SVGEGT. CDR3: CASSYEAAYGYTF. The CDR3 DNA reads TGTGCCAGCAGTTACGAGGCAGCTTATGGCTACACCTTC.

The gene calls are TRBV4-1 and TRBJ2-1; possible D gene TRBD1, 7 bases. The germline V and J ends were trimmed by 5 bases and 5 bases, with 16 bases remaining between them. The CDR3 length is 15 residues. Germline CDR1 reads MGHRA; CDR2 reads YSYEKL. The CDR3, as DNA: TGCGCCAGCAGCGACCGGACAGGAGGGAACAATGAGCAGTTCTTC. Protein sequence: CASSDRTGGNNEQFF.

The CDR3 region is CASSQESSYNEQYF. CDR3 bases: TGTGCCAGCAGCCAGGAAAGCTCCTACAATGAGCAGTACTTC. The rearrangement uses TRBV2 and TRBJ2-1; no clear D. The DNA end lines up better with TRBJ2-7; the J call may be wrong. Germline V gives CDR1 SNHLY, CDR2 FYNNEI. The CDR3 is 14 residues long.

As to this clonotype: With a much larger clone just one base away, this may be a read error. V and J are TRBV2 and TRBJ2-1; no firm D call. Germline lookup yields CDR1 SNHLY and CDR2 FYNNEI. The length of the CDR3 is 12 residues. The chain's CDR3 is CASREGGNVQFF. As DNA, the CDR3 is TGTGCCAGCAGGGAAGGCGGCAATGTGCAGTTCTTC.

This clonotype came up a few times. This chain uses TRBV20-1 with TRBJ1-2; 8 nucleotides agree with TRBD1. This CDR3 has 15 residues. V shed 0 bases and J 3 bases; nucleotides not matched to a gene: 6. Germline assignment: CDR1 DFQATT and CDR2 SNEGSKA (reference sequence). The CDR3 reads CSARDLAGGDYGYTF. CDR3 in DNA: TGCAGTGCTAGAGATCTGGCAGGGGGCGACTATGGCTACACCTTC.

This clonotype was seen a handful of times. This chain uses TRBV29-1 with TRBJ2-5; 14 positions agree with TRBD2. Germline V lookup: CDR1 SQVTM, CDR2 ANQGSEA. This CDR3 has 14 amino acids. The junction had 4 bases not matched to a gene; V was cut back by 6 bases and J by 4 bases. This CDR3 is CSVDGTSGRETQYF. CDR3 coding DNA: TGCAGCGTCGACGGGACTAGCGGGAGAGAGACCCAGTACTTC.

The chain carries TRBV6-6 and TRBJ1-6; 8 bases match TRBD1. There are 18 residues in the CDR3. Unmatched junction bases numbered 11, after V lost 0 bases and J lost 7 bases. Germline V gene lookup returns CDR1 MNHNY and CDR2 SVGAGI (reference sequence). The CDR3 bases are TGTGCCAGCAGTTACTCTGGGACAGGTTGGGGCCTAAATTCACCCCTCCACTTT. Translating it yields CASSYSGTGWGLNSPLHF.

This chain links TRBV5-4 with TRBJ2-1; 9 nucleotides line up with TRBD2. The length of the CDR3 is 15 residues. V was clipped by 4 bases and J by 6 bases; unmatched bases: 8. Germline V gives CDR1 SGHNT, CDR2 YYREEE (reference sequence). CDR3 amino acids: CASSLRAGGSNEQFF. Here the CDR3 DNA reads TGTGCCAGCAGCCTTCGAGCGGGGGGTTCCAATGAGCAGTTCTTC.

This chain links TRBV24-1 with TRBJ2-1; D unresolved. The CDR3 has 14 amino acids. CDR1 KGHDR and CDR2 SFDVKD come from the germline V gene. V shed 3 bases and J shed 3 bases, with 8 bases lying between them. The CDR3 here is CATSDPILYNEQFF. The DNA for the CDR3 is TGTGCCACCAGTGATCCCATCCTCTACAATGAGCAGTTCTTC.

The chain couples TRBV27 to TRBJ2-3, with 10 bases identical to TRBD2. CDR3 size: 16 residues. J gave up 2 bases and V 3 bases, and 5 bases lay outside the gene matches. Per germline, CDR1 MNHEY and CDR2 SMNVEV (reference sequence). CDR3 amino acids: CASSLTLAGATDTQYF. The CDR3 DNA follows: TGTGCCAGCAGTTTGACCCTAGCGGGAGCCACAGATACGCAGTATTTT.

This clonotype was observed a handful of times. The CDR3 nucleotides read TGCAGCGTTGAAGAAGGTCAGGGGTGGGGCACTGAAGCTTTCTTT. This translates into CSVEEGQGWGTEAFF. The rearrangement joins TRBV29-1 to TRBJ1-1, with D perhaps TRBD1 (6 bases). V was cut by 0 bases and J by 4 bases, with 15 bases left in between. CDR3 size: 15 residues. Germline loops: CDR1 SQVTM, CDR2 ANQGSEA.

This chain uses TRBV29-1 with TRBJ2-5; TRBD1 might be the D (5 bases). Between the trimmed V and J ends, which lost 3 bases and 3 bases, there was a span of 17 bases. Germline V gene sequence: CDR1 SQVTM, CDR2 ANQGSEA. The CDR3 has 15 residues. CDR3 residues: CSVDFSGHRKETQYF. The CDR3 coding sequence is TGCAGCGTTGACTTTTCAGGACACCGAAAAGAGACCCAGTACTTC.

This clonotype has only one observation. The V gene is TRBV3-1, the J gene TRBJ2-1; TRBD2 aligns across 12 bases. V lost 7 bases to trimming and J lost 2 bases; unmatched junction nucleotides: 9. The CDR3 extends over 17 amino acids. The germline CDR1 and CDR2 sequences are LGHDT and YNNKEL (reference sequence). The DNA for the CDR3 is TGTGCCAGCACCCTTAAACTAGCGGGGGGACCCTACAATGAGCAGTTCTTC. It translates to CASTLKLAGGPYNEQFF.

The CDR3 loop is CSAGGGQGSYGYTF. The CDR3 DNA sequence: TGCAGCGCCGGGGGGGGACAGGGGAGCTATGGCTACACCTTC. V and J are TRBV29-1 and TRBJ1-2, with 10 bases identical to TRBD1. The ends lost 7 bases at V and 4 bases at J; junction bases unmatched: 9. The CDR3 has 14 amino acids. The V gene's germline CDR1 is SQVTM and CDR2 ANQGSEA.

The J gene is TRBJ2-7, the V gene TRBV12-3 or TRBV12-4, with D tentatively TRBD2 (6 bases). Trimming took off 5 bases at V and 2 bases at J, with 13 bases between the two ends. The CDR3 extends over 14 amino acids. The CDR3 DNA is TGTGCCAGCAGTCGTGCCAGCGGGCCCTACGAGCAGTACTTC. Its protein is CASSRASGPYEQYF.

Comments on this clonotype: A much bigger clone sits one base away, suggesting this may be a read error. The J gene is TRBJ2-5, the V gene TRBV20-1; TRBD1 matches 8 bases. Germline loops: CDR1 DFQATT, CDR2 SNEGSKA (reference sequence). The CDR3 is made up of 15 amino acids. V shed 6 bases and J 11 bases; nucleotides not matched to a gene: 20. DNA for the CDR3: TGCAGTGCCGAACTTCAAGGACAGGGCTTTAATGAGCAGTACTTC. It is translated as CSAELQGQGFNEQYF.

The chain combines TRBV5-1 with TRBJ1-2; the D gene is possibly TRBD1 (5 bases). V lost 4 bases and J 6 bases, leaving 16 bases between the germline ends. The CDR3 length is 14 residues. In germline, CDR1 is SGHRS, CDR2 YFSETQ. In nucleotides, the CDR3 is TGCGCCAGCAGCCCCTCTCCCGGGGCGGATGGCTACACCTTC. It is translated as CASSPSPGADGYTF.

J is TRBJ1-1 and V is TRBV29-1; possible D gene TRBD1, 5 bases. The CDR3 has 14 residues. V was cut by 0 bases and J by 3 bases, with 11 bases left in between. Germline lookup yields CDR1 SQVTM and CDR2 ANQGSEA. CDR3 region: CSVEEPGRDTEAFF. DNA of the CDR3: TGCAGCGTTGAAGAACCGGGGCGGGACACTGAAGCTTTCTTT. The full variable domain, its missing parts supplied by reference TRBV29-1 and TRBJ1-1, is SAVISQKPSRDICQRGTSLTIQCQVDSQVTMMFWYRQQPGQSLTLIATANQGSEATYESGFVIDKFPISRPNLTFSTLTVSNMSPEDSSIYLCSVEEPGRDTEAFFGQGTRLTVV.

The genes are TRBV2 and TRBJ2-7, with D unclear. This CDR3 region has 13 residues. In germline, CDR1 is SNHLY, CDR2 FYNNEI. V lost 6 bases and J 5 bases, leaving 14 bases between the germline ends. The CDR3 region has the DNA TGTGCCAGCAGCGCGGACGACTGGGACGAGCAGTACTTC. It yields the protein CASSADDWDEQYF.

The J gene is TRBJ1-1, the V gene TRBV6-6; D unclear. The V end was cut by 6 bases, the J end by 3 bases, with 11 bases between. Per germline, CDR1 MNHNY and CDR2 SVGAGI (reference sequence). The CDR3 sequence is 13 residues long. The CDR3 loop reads CASRSARYTEAFF. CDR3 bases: TGTGCCAGCAGGTCGGCACGGTACACTGAAGCTTTCTTT.

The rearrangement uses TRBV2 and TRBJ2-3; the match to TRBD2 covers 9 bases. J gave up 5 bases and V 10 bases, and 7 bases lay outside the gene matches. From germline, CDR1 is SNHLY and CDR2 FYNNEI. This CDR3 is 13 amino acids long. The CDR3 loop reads CATARGGEDTQYF. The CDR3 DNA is TGTGCCACGGCGCGGGGGGGTGAAGATACGCAGTATTTT.

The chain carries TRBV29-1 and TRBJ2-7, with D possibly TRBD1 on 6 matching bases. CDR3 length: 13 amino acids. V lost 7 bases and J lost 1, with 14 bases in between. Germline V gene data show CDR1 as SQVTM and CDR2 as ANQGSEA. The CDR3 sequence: CSAGTINSYEQYF. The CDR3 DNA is TGCAGCGCAGGGACAATCAATTCCTACGAGCAGTACTTC.